Shown below are 21 T cell receptor beta chains from a single sample sequenced in a study of identical twins. TCRdb reprocessed the 5' RACE reads via MiXCR and lists one record per CDR3 protein. In the table there are 270,000 or so distinct CDR3 sequences, roughly 8.7% of which are singletons. The sample also formed part of further work on yellow fever vaccine responses in identical twins.

Sequencing was done on a sample of CD8+ T cells sorted from blood. The receptors shown here come from a woman under 30 in good health.

V and J are TRBV4-2 and TRBJ1-6, with D uncertain. The CDR3 has 16 residues. Trimming took off 0 bases at V and 11 bases at J, with 17 bases between the two ends. The V gene's germline CDR1 is LGHNA and CDR2 YNFKEQ. In DNA form, the CDR3 reads TGTGCCAGCAGCCAAGAATTGGGTCTTGAATCCGCACCCCTCCACTTT. Translating gives CASSQELGLESAPLHF.

The chain couples TRBV3-1 to TRBJ1-2; the D gene is possibly TRBD1 (6 bases). Trimming stripped 0 bases from V and 6 bases from J, with 17 bases between. Per germline, CDR1 LGHDT and CDR2 YNNKEL (reference sequence). There are 16 residues in the CDR3. CDR3 in amino acids: CASSQEVRTARDGYTF. The CDR3 DNA sequence: TGTGCCAGCAGCCAAGAAGTAAGGACAGCTAGGGATGGCTACACCTTC.

Many counts were recorded for this clonotype. This chain connects TRBV12-3 or TRBV12-4 to TRBJ2-7; no definite D call. Trimming shortened V by 7 bases and J by 3 bases, and 13 bases separated the two germline ends. This CDR3 has 13 residues. The CDR3 DNA sequence: TGTGCCAGCAAGCAGAACAGTCACTACGAGCAGTACTTC. Protein product: CASKQNSHYEQYF.

This clonotype has only a few counts. One end of the junction does not line up with germline, which may come from a read error. The V call is TRBV4-1, the J call TRBJ2-1; D gene unclear. The CDR3 has 12 amino acids. CDR1 MGHRA and CDR2 YSYEKL come from the germline V gene. The CDR3 loop is CVSSSQYNEQFF. CDR3 bases: TGCGTCAGCAGCTCGCAGTACAATGAGCAGTTCTTC.

V usage is TRBV28 and J usage is TRBJ2-7, with D perhaps matching TRBD1 (6 bases). With 8 bases removed from V and 2 bases from J, the gap between germline ends came to 31 bases. This CDR3 is built from 19 residues. Germline CDR1 is MDHEN and CDR2 is SYDVKM. For the CDR3, the DNA is TGTGCCAGCGAGGGGATTAACCGGGACAATCAAAAGTTAACCTACGAGCAGTACTTC. This translates into CASEGINRDNQKLTYEQYF.

This clonotype was seen a handful of times. This sequence joins TRBV9 and TRBJ2-2; possible D gene TRBD1, 6 bases. Trimming removed 4 bases from V and 8 bases from J, with 15 bases in between. The CDR3 covers 14 residues. Germline V lookup: CDR1 SGDLS, CDR2 YYNGEE. The CDR3 sequence is CASSPRTASGELFF. DNA of the CDR3: TGTGCCAGCAGCCCGAGGACAGCTTCGGGGGAGCTGTTTTTT.

This clonotype was seen repeatedly, ten times or more. CDR3 nucleotide sequence: TGCAGCGTCCAACCGGCAGGCACCTACGAGCAGTACTTC. Translating gives CSVQPAGTYEQYF. V is TRBV29-1 and J is TRBJ2-7; D gene uncertain. Trimming pared 6 bases from V and 2 bases from J, leaving 14 bases between. CDR3 length: 13 amino acids. CDR1 is SQVTM and CDR2 is ANQGSEA in the germline V gene.

This clonotype was detected many times. The chain links TRBV4-1 to TRBJ2-5; no clear D. The length of the CDR3 is 15 residues. The V end was cut by 0 bases, the J end by 3 bases, with 11 bases between. The germline V gene has CDR1 MGHRA and CDR2 YSYEKL. CDR3 DNA sequence: TGCGCCAGCAGCCAAGAAAGGGCAACTAAAGAGACCCAGTACTTC. Amino acids: CASSQERATKETQYF.

The rearrangement uses TRBV4-2 and TRBJ2-5; 7 bases match TRBD2. CDR1 and CDR2 from the germline V gene are LGHNA and YNFKEQ. The CDR3 extends over 16 amino acids. V dropped 1 base and J dropped 3; count of bases not matched to a gene: 8. The CDR3 sequence is CASSQASGVIKETQYF. The CDR3 coding sequence is TGTGCCAGCAGCCAAGCCAGCGGGGTAATTAAAGAGACCCAGTACTTC.

There are many counts of this clonotype. The chain joins TRBV4-3 to TRBJ2-7, with 12 bases matching TRBD1. Germline loops: CDR1 LGHNA, CDR2 YSLEER. The CDR3 is 16 amino acids. V lost 4 bases to trimming and J lost 6 bases; unmatched junction nucleotides: 10. This CDR3 is CASSRGQGASDIEQYF. Here the CDR3 DNA reads TGCGCCAGCAGCCGGGGACAGGGGGCGAGTGACATCGAGCAGTACTTC.

This clonotype was detected many times. The rearrangement joins TRBV2 to TRBJ2-1, with D possibly being TRBD1 (6 bases). V lost 3 bases and J lost 8, with 14 bases in between. This CDR3 comprises 14 residues. Germline V gives CDR1 SNHLY, CDR2 FYNNEI. CDR3 in amino acids: CASSDYQGQDEQFF. The CDR3, as DNA: TGTGCCAGCAGTGATTATCAGGGGCAGGATGAGCAGTTCTTC.

This clonotype has just a few counts. This chain links TRBV4-3 with TRBJ2-5, with D unclear. There are 13 residues in the CDR3. CDR1 and CDR2 (germline): LGHNA, YSLEER. V was cut by 1 base and J by 5 bases, with 8 bases left in between. CDR3 sequence: CASSQGGRETQYF. CDR3 coding DNA: TGCGCCAGCAGCCAAGGGGGTCGGGAGACCCAGTACTTC.

The chain combines TRBV5-6 with TRBJ2-7, with a weak D call TRBD2 (6 bases). V shed 4 bases and J shed 4 bases, with 18 bases lying between them. The CDR3 spans 15 residues. The germline CDR1 and CDR2 sequences are SGHDT and YYEEEE. In DNA form, the CDR3 reads TGTGCCAGCAGCCCCGGGACTGGGCAGGGTTACGAGCAGTACTTC. This translates into CASSPGTGQGYEQYF.

The chain recombines TRBV10-2 with TRBJ1-5; tentative D call: TRBD1 (5 bases). V gave up 2 bases and J gave up 4 bases, with 9 bases separating them. Per germline, CDR1 WSHSY and CDR2 SAAADI. The CDR3 sequence is 14 residues long. The CDR3 nucleotides are TGCGCCAGCAGTGAGAGGGACCCTAATCAGCCCCAGCATTTT. Amino acids: CASSERDPNQPQHF.

The chain couples TRBV5-1 to TRBJ2-3; 7 bases align to TRBD1. After removal of 5 bases from V and 6 bases from J, the junction contained 21 bases not matched to a gene. Germline CDR1 reads SGHRS; CDR2 reads YFSETQ. The CDR3 has 18 amino acids. The CDR3 nucleotides are TGCGCCAGCAGTGGAACAGGGGAAAAAGAGACGTTGATGGATACGCAGTATTTT. Amino acids: CASSGTGEKETLMDTQYF. Supplemented by reference TRBV5-1 and TRBJ2-3, the full variable domain reads KAGVTQTPRYLIKTRGQQVTLSCSPISGHRSVSWYQQTPGQGLQFLFEYFSETQRNKGNFPGRFSGRQFSNSRSEMNVSTLELGDSALYLCASSGTGEKETLMDTQYFGPGTRLTVL.

V is TRBV4-3 and J is TRBJ2-1, with 9 bases identical to TRBD2. J gave up 7 bases and V 4 bases, and 8 bases lay outside the gene matches. This CDR3 is built from 15 residues. Germline loops: CDR1 LGHNA, CDR2 YSLEER. Here the CDR3 DNA reads TGCGCCAGCAGCCCCGGTAGCGGGAGAGGTAATGAGCAGTTCTTC. This sequence encodes CASSPGSGRGNEQFF.

This clonotype was picked up many times. V usage is TRBV28 and J usage is TRBJ2-3, with TRBD2 matching over 7 bases. The CDR3 loop spans 15 amino acids. Germline CDR1 is MDHEN and CDR2 is SYDVKM. V dropped 6 bases and J dropped 0; count of bases not matched to a gene: 6. The CDR3 reads CASSFYGGSTDTQYF. The DNA for the CDR3 is TGTGCCAGCAGCTTTTACGGGGGGAGCACAGATACGCAGTATTTT.

CDR3 region: CATSDSDRGGQPQHF. CDR3 bases: TGTGCCACCAGTGATTCGGACAGGGGGGGTCAGCCCCAGCATTTT. The J gene is TRBJ1-5, the V gene TRBV24-1, with TRBD1 matching 10 bases. The V and J ends lost 2 bases and 6 bases, in that order; junction bases with no gene match: 3. The CDR3 spans 15 residues. CDR1 and CDR2 (germline): KGHDR, SFDVKD.

This clonotype was seen a few times. The chain couples TRBV7-8 to TRBJ2-1, with D maybe TRBD2 (6 bases). Germline loops: CDR1 SGHVS, CDR2 FQNEAQ. The CDR3 runs to 12 residues. The V end lost 1 base, the J end lost 10 bases, and 8 bases lay between the germline ends. The CDR3, as DNA: TGTGCCAGCAGCTTAGGGAGGGAGGAGCAGTTCTTC. Translating gives CASSLGREEQFF.

The table lists this clonotype with many counts. The chain has TRBV4-3 and TRBJ2-6, with D perhaps matching TRBD2 (5 bases). CDR3 length: 17 amino acids. CDR1 LGHNA and CDR2 YSLEER come from the germline V gene. V lost 1 base and J 2 bases, leaving 12 bases between the germline ends. The CDR3, as DNA: TGCGCCAGCAGCCAAGGGACTCCACCAACTGGGGCCAACGTCCTGACTTTC. Its translation is CASSQGTPPTGANVLTF.

This clonotype occurred a few times. The chain has TRBV7-2 and TRBJ2-7, with 7 bases matching TRBD2. Trimming took 5 bases from V and 0 from J; bases not matched to a gene: 10. The CDR3 contains 16 residues. CDR1 and CDR2 (germline): SGHTA, FQGNSA. The CDR3 nucleotides are TGTGCCAGCAGCCCCCAAGGACTAGGAGGCTCCTACGAGCAGTACTTC. This codes for CASSPQGLGGSYEQYF.